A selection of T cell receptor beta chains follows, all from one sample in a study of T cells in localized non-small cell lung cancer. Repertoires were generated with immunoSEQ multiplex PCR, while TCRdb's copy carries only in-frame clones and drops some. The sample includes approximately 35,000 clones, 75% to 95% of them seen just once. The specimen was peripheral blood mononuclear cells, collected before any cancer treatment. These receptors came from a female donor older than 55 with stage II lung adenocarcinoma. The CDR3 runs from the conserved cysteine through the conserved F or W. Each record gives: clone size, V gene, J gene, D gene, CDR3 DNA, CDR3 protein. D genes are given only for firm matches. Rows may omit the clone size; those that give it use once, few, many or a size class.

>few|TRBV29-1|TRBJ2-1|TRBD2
TGCAGCGCCAATCTAGCGGGAGGCTCCTACAATGAGCAGTTCTTC
CSANLAGGSYNEQFF
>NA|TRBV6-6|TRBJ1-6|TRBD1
TGTGCCAGCAGTTACCTGGGACAGGGAGAGTCACCCCTCCACTTT
CASSYLGQGESPLHF
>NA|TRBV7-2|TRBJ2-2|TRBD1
TGTGCCAGCAGCTTAGGATACAGGGGCTCGAACACCGGGGAGCTGTTTTTT
CASSLGYRGSNTGELFF
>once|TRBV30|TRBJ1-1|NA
TGTGCCTGGAGTATAGGGGGTAGAAACACTGAAGCTTTCTTT
CAWSIGGRNTEAFF
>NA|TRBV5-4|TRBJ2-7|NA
TGTGCCAGCAGCTTGGAACAGGGTGGCGAGCAGTACTTC
CASSLEQGGEQYF
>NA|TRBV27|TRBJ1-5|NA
TGTGCCAGCAGTTTCGTCTATAGCAATCAGCCCCAGCATTTT
CASSFVYSNQPQHF
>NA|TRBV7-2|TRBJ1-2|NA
TGTGCCAGCAGCGCTAGGACAGATCTTGGCTACACCTTC
CASSARTDLGYTF
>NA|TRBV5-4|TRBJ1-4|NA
TGTGCCAGCAGCTTGGCCGTCGGAGGGACTAATGAAAAACTGTTTTTT
CASSLAVGGTNEKLFF
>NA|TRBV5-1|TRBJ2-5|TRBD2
TGCGCCAGCAGCACCACTGGGGGGGAAGAGACCCAGTACTTC
CASSTTGGEETQYF
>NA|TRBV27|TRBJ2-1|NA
TGTGCCAGCAGTCCGGAGGGGAGGTCCTACAATGAGCAGTTCTTC
CASSPEGRSYNEQFF
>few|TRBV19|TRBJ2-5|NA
TGTGCCAGTAGTTGGACAATCCAAGAGACCCAGTACTTC
CASSWTIQETQYF
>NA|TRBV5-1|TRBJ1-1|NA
TGCGCCAGCAGCTTGGCGGTGAACACTGAAGCTTTCTTT
CASSLAVNTEAFF
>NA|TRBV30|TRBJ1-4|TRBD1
TGTGCCTGGAGCATCCGACAGGGCGTAACTAATGAAAAACTGTTTTTT
CAWSIRQGVTNEKLFF
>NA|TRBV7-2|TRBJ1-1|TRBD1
TGTGCCAGCAGCTTAGTGGCCAGGGGGGCTGAAGCTTTCTTT
CASSLVARGAEAFF
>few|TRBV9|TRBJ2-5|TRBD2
TGTGCCAGCAGCGTAGGGGCGACGGGACTAGGTGGCGAGACCCAGTACTTC
CASSVGATGLGGETQYF
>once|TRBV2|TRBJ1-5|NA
TGTGCCAGCAGCTCCGAGAGGGGTGACAATCAGCCCCAGCATTTT
CASSSERGDNQPQHF
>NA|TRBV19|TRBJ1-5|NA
TGTGCCAGTTATGGTCAGCCCCAGCATTTT
CASYGQPQHF
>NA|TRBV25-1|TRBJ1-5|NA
TGTGCCAGCAGTGACTATGGAGGGGCACAGCCCCAGCATTTT
CASSDYGGAQPQHF
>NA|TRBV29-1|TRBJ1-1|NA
TGCAGCGTTGGACAGAGGAACACTGAAGCTTTCTTT
CSVGQRNTEAFF
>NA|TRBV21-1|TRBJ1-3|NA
TGTGCCAGCAGCAAAAGGCTGACAGCTGGAAACACCATATATTTT
CASSKRLTAGNTIYF
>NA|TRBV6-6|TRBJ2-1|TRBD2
TGTGCCAGCAGAATACTAGCGGCCTCCTACAATGAGCAGTTCTTC
CASRILAASYNEQFF
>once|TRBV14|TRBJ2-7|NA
TGTGCCAGCAGCCCTTCGGGGCAGTGGTACGAGCAGTACTTC
CASSPSGQWYEQYF
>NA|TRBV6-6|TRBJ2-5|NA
TGTGCCAGCAGTTTAAACAGGGGAGGGGAGACCCAGTACTTC
CASSLNRGGETQYF
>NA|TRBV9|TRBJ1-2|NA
TGTGCCAGCAGCGTAACTGGGGGCGTATCAAATTCTAACTATGGCTACACCTTC
CASSVTGGVSNSNYGYTF
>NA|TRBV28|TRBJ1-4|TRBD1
TGTGCCAGCAGTTTATGGACAGGGGGCGATGAAAAACTGTTTTTT
CASSLWTGGDEKLFF
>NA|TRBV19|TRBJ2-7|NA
TGTGCCAGTAGTGGCGCACAGGGAAGGTACGGGGTCTACGAGCAGTACTTC
CASSGAQGRYGVYEQYF
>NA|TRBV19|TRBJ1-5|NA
TGTGCCAGTAGTATTCGCCTAGCAGGGGGCAATCAGCCCCAGCATTTT
CASSIRLAGGNQPQHF
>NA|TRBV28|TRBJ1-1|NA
TGTGCCAGCATCATTAGGTTCAGGGGTGGGACTGAAGCTTTCTTT
CASIIRFRGGTEAFF
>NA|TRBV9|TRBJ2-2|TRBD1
TGTGCCAGCAGCGCGGAGACAGGGCGGCCCACCGGGGAGCTGTTTTTT
CASSAETGRPTGELFF
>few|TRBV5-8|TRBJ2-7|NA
TGTGCCAGCAGCTTGGACAGGAACTCCTACGAGCAGTACTTC
CASSLDRNSYEQYF
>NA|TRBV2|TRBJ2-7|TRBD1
TGTGCCAGCCACGAAACAGGGGCTAACTCCTACGAGCAGTACTTC
CASHETGANSYEQYF